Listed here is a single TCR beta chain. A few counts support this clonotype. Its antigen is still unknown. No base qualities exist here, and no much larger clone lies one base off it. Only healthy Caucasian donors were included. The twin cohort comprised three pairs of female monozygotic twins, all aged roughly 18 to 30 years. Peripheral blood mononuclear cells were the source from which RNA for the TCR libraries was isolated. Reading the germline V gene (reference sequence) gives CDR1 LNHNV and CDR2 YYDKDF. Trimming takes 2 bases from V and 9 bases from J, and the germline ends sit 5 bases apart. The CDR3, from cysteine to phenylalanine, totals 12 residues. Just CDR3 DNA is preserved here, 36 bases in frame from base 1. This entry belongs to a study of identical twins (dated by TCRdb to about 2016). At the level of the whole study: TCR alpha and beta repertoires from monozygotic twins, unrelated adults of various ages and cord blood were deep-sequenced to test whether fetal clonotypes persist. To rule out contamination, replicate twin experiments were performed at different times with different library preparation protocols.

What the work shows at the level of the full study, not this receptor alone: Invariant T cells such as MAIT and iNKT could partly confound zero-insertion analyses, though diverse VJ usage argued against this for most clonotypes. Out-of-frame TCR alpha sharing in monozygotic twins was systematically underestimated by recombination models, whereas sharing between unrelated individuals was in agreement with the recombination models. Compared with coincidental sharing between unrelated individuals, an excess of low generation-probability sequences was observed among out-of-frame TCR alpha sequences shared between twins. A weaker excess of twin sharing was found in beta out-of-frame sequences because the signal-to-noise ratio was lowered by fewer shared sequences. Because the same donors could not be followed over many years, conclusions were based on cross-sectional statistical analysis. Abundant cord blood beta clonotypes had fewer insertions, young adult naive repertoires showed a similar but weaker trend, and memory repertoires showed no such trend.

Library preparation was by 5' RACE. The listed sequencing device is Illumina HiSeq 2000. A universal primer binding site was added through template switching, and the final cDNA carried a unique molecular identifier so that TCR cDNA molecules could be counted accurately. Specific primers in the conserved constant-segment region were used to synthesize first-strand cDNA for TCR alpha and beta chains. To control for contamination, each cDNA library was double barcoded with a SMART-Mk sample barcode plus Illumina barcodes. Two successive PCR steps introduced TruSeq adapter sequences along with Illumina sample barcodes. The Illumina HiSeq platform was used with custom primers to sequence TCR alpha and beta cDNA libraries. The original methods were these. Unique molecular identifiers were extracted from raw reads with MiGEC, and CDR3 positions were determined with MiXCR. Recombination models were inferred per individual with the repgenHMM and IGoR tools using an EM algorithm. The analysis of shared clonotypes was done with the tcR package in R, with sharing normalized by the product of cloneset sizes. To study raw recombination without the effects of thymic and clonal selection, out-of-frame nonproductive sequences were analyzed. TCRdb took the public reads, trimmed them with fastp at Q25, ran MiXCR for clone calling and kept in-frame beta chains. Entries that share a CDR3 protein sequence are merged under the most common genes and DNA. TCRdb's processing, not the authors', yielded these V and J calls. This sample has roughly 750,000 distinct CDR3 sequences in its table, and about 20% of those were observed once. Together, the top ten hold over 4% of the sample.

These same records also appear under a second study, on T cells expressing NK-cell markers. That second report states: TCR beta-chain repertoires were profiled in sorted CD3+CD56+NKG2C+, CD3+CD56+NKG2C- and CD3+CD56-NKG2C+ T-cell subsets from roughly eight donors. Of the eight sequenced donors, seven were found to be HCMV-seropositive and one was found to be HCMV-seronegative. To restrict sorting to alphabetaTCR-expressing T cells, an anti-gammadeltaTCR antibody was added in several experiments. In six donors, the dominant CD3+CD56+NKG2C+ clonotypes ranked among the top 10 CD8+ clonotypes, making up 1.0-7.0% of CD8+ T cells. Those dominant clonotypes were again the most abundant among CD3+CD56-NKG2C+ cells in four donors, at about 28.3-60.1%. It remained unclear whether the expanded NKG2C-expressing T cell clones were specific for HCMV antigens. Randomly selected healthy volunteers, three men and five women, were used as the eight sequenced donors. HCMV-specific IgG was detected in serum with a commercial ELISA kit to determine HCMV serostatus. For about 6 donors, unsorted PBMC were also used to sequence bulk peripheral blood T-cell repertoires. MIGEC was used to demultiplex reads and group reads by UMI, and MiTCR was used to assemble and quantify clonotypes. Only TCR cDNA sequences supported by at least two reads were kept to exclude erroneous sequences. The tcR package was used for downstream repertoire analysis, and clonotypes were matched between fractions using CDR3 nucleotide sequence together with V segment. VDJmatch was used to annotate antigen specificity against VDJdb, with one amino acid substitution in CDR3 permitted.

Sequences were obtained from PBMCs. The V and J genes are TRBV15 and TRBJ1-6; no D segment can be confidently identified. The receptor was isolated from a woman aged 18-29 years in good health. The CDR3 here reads CATSRRVSPLHF. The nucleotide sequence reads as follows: TGTGCCACCAGCAGACGGGTTTCACCCCTCCACTTT.